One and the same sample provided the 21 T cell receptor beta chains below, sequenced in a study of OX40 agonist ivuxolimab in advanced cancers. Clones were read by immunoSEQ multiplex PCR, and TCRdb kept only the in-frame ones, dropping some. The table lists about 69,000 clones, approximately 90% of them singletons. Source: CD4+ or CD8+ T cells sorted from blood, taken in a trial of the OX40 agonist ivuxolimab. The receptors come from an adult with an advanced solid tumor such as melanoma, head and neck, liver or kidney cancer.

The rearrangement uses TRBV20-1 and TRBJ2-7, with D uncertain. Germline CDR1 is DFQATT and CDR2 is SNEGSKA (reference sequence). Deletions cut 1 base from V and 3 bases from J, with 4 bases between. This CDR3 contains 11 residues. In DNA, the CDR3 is TGCAGTGCTAGAGCTAGCTACGAGCAGTACTTC. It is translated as CSARASYEQYF.

This chain's CDR3 is CASSLYGERGSHTEAFF. DNA for the CDR3: TGTGCCAGCAGCTTATACGGGGAACGAGGCAGTCACACTGAAGCTTTCTTT. The chain joins TRBV7-2 to TRBJ1-1, with D uncertain. CDR3 length: 17 amino acids. With 2 bases removed from V and 3 bases from J, the gap between germline ends came to 19 bases. In germline, CDR1 is SGHTA, CDR2 FQGNSA.

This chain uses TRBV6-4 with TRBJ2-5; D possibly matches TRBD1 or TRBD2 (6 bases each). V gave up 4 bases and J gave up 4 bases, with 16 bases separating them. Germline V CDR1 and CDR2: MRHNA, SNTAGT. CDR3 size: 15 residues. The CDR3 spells CASSVVGGALETQYF. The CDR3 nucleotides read TGTGCCAGCAGTGTTGTCGGGGGCGCGTTAGAGACCCAGTACTTC.

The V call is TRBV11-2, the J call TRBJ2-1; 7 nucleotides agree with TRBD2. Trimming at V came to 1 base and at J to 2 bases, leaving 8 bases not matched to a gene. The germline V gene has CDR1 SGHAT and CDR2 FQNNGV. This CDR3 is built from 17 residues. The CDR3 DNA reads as TGTGCCAGCAGCTTAGGTGCTGCGGGAGTACCCTACAATGAGCAGTTCTTC. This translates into CASSLGAAGVPYNEQFF.

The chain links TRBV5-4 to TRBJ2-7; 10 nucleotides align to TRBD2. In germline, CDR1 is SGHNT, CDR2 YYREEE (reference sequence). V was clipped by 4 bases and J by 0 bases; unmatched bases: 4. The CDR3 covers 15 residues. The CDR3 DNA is TGTGCCAGCAGCCTTAGCGGGAGGTCCTCCTACGAGCAGTACTTC. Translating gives CASSLSGRSSYEQYF.

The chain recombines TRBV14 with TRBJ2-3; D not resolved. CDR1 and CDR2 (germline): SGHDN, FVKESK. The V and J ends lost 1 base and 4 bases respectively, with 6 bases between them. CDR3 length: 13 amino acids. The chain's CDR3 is CASSQVRADTQYF. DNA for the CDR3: TGTGCCAGCAGCCAAGTAAGGGCAGATACGCAGTATTTT.

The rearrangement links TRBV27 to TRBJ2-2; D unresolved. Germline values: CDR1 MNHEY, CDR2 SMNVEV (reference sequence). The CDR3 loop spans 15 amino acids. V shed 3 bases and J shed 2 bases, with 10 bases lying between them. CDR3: CASSLKGTNTGELFF. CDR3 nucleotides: TGTGCCAGCAGTTTGAAGGGAACAAACACCGGGGAGCTGTTTTTT.

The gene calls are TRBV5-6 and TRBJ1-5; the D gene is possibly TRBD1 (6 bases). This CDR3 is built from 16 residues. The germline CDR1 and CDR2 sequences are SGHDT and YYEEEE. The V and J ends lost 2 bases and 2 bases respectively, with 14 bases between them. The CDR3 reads CASSLSGRGGNQPQHF. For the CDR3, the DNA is TGTGCCAGCAGCTTAAGTGGTAGGGGGGGCAATCAGCCCCAGCATTTT.

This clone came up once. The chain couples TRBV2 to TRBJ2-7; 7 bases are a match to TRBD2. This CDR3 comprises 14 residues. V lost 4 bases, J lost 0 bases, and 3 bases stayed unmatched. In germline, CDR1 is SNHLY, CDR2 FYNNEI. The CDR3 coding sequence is TGTGCCAGCAGTGTACTAGCGACCTCCTACGAGCAGTACTTC. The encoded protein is CASSVLATSYEQYF. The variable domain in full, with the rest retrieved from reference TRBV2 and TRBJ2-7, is EPEVTQTPSHQVTQMGQEVILRCVPISNHLYFYWYRQILGQKVEFLVSFYNNEISEKSEIFDDQFSVERPDGSNFTLKIRSTKLEDSAMYFCASSVLATSYEQYFGPGTRLTVT.

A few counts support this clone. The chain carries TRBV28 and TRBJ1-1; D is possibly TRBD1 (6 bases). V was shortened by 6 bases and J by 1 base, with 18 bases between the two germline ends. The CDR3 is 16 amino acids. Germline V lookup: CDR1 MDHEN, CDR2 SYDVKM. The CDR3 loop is CASRPYRGQGNTEAFF. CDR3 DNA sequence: TGTGCCAGCAGACCTTATCGGGGGCAGGGGAACACTGAAGCTTTCTTT.

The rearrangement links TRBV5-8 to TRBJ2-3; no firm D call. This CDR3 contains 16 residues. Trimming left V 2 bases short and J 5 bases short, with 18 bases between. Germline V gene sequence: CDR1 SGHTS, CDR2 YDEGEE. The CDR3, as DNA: TGTGCCAGCAGCTTAATGCTAGAGGTTTGGTTAGATACGCAGTATTTT. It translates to CASSLMLEVWLDTQYF.

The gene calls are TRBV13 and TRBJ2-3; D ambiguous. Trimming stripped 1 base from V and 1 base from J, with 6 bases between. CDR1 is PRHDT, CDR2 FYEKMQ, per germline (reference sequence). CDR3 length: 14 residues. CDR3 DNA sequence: TGTGCCAGCAGCTTAGTAAGGGGCACAGATACGCAGTATTTT. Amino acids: CASSLVRGTDTQYF.

In DNA, the CDR3 is TGCAGCGTTGAAGGGGCTCAAGGGACAGGGGGACTCTATGGCTACACCTTC. Protein product: CSVEGAQGTGGLYGYTF. The chain couples TRBV29-1 to TRBJ1-2, with TRBD1 identical over 11 bases. With 1 base clipped from V and 4 bases from J, the junction kept 11 bases outside the gene matches. The CDR3 runs to 17 residues. The germline CDR1 and CDR2 sequences are SQVTM and ANQGSEA.

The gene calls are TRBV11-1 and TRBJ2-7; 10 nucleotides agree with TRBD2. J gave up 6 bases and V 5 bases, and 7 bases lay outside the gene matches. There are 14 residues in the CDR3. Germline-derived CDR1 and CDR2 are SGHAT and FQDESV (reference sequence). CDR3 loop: CASSLRLAGVEQYF. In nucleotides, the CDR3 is TGTGCCAGCAGCCTACGGCTAGCGGGAGTCGAGCAGTACTTC.

CDR3 DNA: TGCAGCGTTGAGGGGCAGGCTACAGAGACCCAGTACTTC. It codes for CSVEGQATETQYF. The gene calls are TRBV29-1 and TRBJ2-5, with D perhaps TRBD1 (5 bases). The CDR3 totals 13 residues. The V end lost 3 bases, the J end lost 4 bases, and 12 bases lay between the germline ends. The germline V gene has CDR1 SQVTM and CDR2 ANQGSEA.

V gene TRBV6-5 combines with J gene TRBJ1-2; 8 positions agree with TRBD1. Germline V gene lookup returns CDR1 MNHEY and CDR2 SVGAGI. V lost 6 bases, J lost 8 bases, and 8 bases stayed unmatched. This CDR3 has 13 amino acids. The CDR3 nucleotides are TGTGCCAGCAGATTCAGGACAGGGTCGGGCTACACCTTC. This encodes CASRFRTGSGYTF.

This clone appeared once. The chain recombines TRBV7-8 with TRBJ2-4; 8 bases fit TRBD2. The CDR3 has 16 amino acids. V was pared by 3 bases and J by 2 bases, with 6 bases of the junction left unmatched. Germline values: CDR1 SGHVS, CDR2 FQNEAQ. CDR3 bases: TGTGCCAGCAGCTTGACGGGAGGGCGGTCCAAAAACATTCAGTACTTC. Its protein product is CASSLTGGRSKNIQYF.

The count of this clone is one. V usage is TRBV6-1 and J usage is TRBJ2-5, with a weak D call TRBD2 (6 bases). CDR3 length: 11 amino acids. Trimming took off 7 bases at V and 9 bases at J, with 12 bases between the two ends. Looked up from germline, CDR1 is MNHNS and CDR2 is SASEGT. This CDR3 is CASNLREAQYF. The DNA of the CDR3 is TGTGCCAGCAATCTAAGGGAGGCCCAGTACTTC.

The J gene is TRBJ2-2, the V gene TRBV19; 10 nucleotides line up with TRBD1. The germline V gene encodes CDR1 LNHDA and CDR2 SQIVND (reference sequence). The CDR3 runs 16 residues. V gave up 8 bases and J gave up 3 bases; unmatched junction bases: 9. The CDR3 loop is CASRRAGTGDTGELFF. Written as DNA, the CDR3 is TGTGCCAGTCGACGGGCCGGGACAGGGGACACCGGGGAGCTGTTTTTT.

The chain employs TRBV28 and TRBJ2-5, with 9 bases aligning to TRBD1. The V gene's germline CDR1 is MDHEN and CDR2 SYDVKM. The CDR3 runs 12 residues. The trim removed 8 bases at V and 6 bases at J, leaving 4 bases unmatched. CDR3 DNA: TGTGCCAGCGGGACAGGGCCAAAGACCCAGTACTTC. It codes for CASGTGPKTQYF.

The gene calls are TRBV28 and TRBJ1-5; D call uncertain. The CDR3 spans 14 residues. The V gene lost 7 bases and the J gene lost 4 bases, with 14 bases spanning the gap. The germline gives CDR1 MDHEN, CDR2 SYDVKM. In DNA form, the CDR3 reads TGTGCCAGCACCCCCCCAGGTGGGAATCAGCCCCAGCATTTT. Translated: CASTPPGGNQPQHF. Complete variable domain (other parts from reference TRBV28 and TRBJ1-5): DVKVTQSSRYLVKRTGEKVFLECVQDMDHENMFWYRQDPGLGLRLIYFSYDVKMKEKGDIPEGYSVSREKKERFSLILESASTNQTSMYLCASTPPGGNQPQHFGDGTRLSIL.